A single T cell receptor (beta chain) is shown here with its context. Its antigen is unknown. Some clones are missing from TCRdb's copy, which holds only in-frame ones; the method was immunoSEQ multiplex PCR. The data contain roughly 120,000 clones, roughly 90% of them singletons. The CDR3 has 14 residues. V shed 4 bases and J shed 5 bases, with 13 bases lying between them. Per the germline V gene, CDR1 is SGHDT and CDR2 is YYEEEE. This entry comes from a study of T cell responses to AZD1222 COVID-19 vaccine. Study results and caveats: Recipients of AZD1222 seropositive at baseline numbered only five or six. None of the repertoires were sampled until the peak T cell response had passed.

The TCR comes from an adult in good health. The sample in question was peripheral blood, obtained on day 0 of AZD1222 vaccination. The rearrangement links TRBV5-6 to TRBJ2-4; D ambiguous. CDR3 residues: CASSGWAGENIQYF. CDR3 DNA sequence: TGTGCCAGCAGCGGGTGGGCAGGCGAAAACATTCAGTACTTC.